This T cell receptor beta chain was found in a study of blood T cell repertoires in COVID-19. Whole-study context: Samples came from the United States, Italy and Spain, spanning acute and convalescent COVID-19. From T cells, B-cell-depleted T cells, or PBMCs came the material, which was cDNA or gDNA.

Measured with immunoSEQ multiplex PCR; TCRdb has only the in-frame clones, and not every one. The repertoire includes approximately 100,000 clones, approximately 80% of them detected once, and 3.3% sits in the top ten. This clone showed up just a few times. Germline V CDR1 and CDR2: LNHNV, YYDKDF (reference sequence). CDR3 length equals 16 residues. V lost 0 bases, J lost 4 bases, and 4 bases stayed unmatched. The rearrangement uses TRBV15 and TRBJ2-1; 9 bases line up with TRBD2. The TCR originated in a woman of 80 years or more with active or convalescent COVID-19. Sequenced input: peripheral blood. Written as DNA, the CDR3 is TGTGCCACCAGCAGAGACCCTAGCGGGGAGTACAATGAGCAGTTCTTC. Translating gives CATSRDPSGEYNEQFF.